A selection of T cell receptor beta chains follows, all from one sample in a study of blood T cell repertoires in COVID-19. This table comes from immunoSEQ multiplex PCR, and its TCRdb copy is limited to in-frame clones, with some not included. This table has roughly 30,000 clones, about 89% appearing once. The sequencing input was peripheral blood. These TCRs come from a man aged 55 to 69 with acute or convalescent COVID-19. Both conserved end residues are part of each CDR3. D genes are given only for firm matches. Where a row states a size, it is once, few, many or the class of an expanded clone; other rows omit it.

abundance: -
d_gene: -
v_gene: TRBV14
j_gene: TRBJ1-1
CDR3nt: TGTGCCAGCAGTCCGGGTGGAGGCGGGACTGAAGCTTTCTTT
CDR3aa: CASSPGGGGTEAFF

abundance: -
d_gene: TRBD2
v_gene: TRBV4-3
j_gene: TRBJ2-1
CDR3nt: TGCGCCAGCAGCCGGGACTGGGGACTAGCCAAGCCCCGGGATGAGCAGTTCTTC
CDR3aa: CASSRDWGLAKPRDEQFF

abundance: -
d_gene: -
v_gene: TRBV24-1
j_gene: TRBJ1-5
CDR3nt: TGTGCCACCAGTGTAGGGGGGGGGCAGCCCCAGCATTTT
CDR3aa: CATSVGGGQPQHF

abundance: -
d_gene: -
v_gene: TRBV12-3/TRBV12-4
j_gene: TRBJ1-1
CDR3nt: TGTGCCAGCAAGGGAGAGATGAACACTGAAGCTTTCTTT
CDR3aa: CASKGEMNTEAFF

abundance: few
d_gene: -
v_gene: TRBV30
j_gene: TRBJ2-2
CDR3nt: TGTGCCTGGACCAGGCAAAACACCGGGGAGCTGTTTTTT
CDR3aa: CAWTRQNTGELFF

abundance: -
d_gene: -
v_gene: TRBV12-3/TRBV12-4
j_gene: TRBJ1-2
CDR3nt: TGTGCCAGCACCCCCGGGGTGGTCGGCTACACCTTC
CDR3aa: CASTPGVVGYTF

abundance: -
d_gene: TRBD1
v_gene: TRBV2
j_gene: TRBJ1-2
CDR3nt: TGTGCCAGCAGTACGAACAGGGGCCCTAACTATGGCTACACCTTC
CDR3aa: CASSTNRGPNYGYTF

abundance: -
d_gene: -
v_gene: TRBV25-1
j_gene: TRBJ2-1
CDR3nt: TGTGCCAGCAGTGAATCTCTTTTTTCCTACAATGAGCAGTTCTTC
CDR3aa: CASSESLFSYNEQFF

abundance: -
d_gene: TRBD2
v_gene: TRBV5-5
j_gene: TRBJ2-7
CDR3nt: TGTGCCAGCAGCTTAGCAACTAGCGGGAGGTCTACCGGCGAGCAGTACTTC
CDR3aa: CASSLATSGRSTGEQYF

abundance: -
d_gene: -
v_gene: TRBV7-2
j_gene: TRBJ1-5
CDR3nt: TGTGCCAGCAGCTTTCTCGGGAGCAATCAGCCCCAGCATTTT
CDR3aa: CASSFLGSNQPQHF

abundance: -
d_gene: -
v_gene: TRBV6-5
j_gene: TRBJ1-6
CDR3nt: TGTGCCAGCAGTTACTCGAAACAGGGCCATTCACCCCTCCACTTT
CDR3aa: CASSYSKQGHSPLHF

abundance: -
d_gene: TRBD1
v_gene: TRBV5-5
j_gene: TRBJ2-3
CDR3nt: TGTGCCAGCAGCTTGGCGCCTGGGACAGGGTTTAGCACAGATACGCAGTATTTT
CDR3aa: CASSLAPGTGFSTDTQYF

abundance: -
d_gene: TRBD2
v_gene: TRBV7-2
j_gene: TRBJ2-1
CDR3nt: TGTGCCAGCAGCGCGGGACTAGGGGTCTACAATGAGCAGTTCTTC
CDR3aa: CASSAGLGVYNEQFF

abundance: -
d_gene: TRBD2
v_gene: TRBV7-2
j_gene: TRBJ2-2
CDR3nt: TGTGCCAGCAGCTTAAGGGCGGGAGGTAACACCGGGGAGCTGTTTTTT
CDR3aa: CASSLRAGGNTGELFF

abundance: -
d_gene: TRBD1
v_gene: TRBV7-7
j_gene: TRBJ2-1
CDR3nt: TGTGCTAGCAGCTTAGACAGGGCAAATGAGCAGTTCTTC
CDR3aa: CASSLDRANEQFF

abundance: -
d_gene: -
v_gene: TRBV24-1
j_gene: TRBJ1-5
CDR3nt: TGTGCCACCAGTTTCAGAAATAGCAATCAGCCCCAGCATTTT
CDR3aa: CATSFRNSNQPQHF

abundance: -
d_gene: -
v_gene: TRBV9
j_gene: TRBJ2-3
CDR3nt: TGTGCCAGCAGCCCGGCGGAGGGCACAGATACGCAGTATTTT
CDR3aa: CASSPAEGTDTQYF

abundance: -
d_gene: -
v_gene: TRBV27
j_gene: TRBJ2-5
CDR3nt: TGTGCCAGCAGTTTATGGCAGGGAGGAGGGGAGACCCAGTACTTC
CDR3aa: CASSLWQGGGETQYF

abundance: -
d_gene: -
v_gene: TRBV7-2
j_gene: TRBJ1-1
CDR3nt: TGTGCCAGCAGCTCGTCCAGGGGCATGAACACTGAAGCTTTCTTT
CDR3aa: CASSSSRGMNTEAFF

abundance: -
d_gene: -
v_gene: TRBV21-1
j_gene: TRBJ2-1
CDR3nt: TGTGCCAGCAGCAAAGGAGGGGGCTCTGAGCAGTTCTTC
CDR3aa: CASSKGGGSEQFF

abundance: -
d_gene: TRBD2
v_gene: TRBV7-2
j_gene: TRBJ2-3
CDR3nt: TGTGCCAGCAGCTTAAGACTAGCGGGAGTATTGACAGATACGCAGTATTTT
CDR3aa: CASSLRLAGVLTDTQYF

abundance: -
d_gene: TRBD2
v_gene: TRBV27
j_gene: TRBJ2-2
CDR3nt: TGTGCCAGCAGTTTCGGACTAGCGCACACCGGGGAGCTGTTTTTT
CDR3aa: CASSFGLAHTGELFF

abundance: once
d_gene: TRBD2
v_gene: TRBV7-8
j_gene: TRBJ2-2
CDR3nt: TGTGCCAGCAGCTTCCTAGCGGGGAACACCGGGGAGCTGTTTTTT
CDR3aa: CASSFLAGNTGELFF

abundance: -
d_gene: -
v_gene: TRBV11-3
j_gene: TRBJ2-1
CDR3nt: TGTGCCAGCAGCTTAATGCAACAGAACAATGAGCAGTTCTTC
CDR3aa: CASSLMQQNNEQFF

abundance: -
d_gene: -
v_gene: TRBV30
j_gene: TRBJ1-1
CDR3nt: TGTGCCTGGAGTGTACGGGCAGGGGTCACTGAAGCTTTCTTT
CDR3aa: CAWSVRAGVTEAFF

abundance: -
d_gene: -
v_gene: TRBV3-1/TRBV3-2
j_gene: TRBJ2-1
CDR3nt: TGTGCCAGCAGCCAAGTCTTGAGTTACTACAATGAGCAGTTCTTC
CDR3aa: CASSQVLSYYNEQFF

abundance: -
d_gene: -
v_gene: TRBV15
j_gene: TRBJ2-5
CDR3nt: TGTGCCACCAGCAGAGATCCCACCAGGGGGGCCCAGTACTTC
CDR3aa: CATSRDPTRGAQYF

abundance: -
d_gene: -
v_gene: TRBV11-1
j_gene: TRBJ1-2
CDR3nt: TGTGCCAGCAGCTTACTTCAGGGAAACTATGGCTACACCTTC
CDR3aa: CASSLLQGNYGYTF

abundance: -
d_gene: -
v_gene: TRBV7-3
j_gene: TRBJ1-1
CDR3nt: TGTGCCAGCAGCTTAACGGGATCAGGGAGGGCACCGAACACTGAAGCTTTCTTT
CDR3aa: CASSLTGSGRAPNTEAFF

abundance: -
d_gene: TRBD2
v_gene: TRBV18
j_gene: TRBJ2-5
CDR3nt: TGTGCCAGCTCACCCCTAGCGGGAGAGACCCAGTACTTC
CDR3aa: CASSPLAGETQYF

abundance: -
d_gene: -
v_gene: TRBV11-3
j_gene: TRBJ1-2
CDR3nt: TGTGCCAGCAGCTTAGGAGGGGGACCCGGATATGGCTACACCTTC
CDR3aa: CASSLGGGPGYGYTF

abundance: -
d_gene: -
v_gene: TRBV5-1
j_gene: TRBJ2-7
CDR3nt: TGCGCCAGCAGCAGAACAGTGAACTCCTACGAGCAGTACTTC
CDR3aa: CASSRTVNSYEQYF

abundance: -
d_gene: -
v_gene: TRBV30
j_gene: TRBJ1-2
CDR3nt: TGTGCCTGGAGCCCGGGACTCGGCTATGGCTACACCTTC
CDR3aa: CAWSPGLGYGYTF

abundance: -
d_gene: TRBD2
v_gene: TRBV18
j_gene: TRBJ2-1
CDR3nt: TGTGCCAGCTCACCACGGCTAGCGGGAGAAGAGCAGTTCTTC
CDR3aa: CASSPRLAGEEQFF

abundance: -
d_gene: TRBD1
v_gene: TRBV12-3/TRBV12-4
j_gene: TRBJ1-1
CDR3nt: TGTGCCAGCGGCCTGGGACAGACCTATGAAGCTTTCTTT
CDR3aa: CASGLGQTYEAFF

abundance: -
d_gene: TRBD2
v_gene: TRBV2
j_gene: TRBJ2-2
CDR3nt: TGTGCCAGCAGACTGGCGGGAGGAAGAACCGGGGAGCTGTTTTTT
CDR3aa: CASRLAGGRTGELFF

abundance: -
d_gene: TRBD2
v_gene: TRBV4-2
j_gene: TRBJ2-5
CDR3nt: TGTGCCAGCAGCCAAGATGTTGGTAGCGGGAAGTTAGAAGAGACCCAGTACTTC
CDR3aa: CASSQDVGSGKLEETQYF